Listed here are 18 T cell receptor beta chains from one sample, sequenced in a study of cytomegalovirus exposure and HLA in healthy donors. The PCR used 60 Vbeta and 13 Jbeta primers. The data were produced by immunoSEQ multiplex PCR, yet TCRdb's version contains in-frame clones alone and is incomplete. The sample lists 100,000 to 150,000 clones, about 72% occurring once. The specimen sequenced was PBMCs. These TCRs come from a man aged 45-65 years in good health and CMV-seropositive.

The chain joins TRBV19 to TRBJ1-4; D unresolved. Trimming took 6 bases from V and 0 from J, leaving 8 bases between them. The germline gives CDR1 LNHDA, CDR2 SQIVND (reference sequence). The CDR3 loop spans 14 amino acids. The CDR3 DNA is TGTGCCAGTAGCCCTACGACAACTAATGAAAAACTGTTTTTT. Its translation: CASSPTTTNEKLFF.

This rearrangement joins TRBV6-5 to TRBJ2-2, with D perhaps matching TRBD2 (5 bases). Trimming removed 0 bases from V and 13 bases from J, with 15 bases in between. The CDR3 length is 14 residues. In germline, CDR1 is MNHEY, CDR2 SVGAGI. CDR3 DNA: TGTGCCAGCAGTTACTCCCCTAGGGCAGGAGGGCTGTTTTTT. Amino acid sequence: CASSYSPRAGGLFF.

V is TRBV10-3 and J is TRBJ2-7, with TRBD2 identical over 11 bases. In germline, CDR1 is ENHRY, CDR2 SYGVKD. The junction had 9 bases not matched to a gene; V was cut back by 4 bases and J by 7 bases. CDR3 size: 15 residues. CDR3 DNA sequence: TGTGCCATCAGTGGGGGACTAGCGGCGTTATGGGAGCAGTACTTC. It yields the protein CAISGGLAALWEQYF.

The J gene is TRBJ2-7, the V gene TRBV5-1; a possible D gene is TRBD2 (7 bases). CDR1 is SGHRS and CDR2 is YFSETQ in the germline V gene. Trimming removed 4 bases from V and 1 base from J, with 15 bases in between. The length of the CDR3 is 15 residues. Here the CDR3 reads CASSLRGGYSYEQYF. The CDR3 bases are TGCGCCAGCAGCCTTAGGGGGGGCTATTCCTACGAGCAGTACTTC. The whole variable domain, remainder taken from reference TRBV5-1 and TRBJ2-7, is KAGVTQTPRYLIKTRGQQVTLSCSPISGHRSVSWYQQTPGQGLQFLFEYFSETQRNKGNFPGRFSGRQFSNSRSEMNVSTLELGDSALYLCASSLRGGYSYEQYFGPGTRLTVT.

V gene TRBV2 combines with J gene TRBJ2-3; D gene ambiguous. Trimming shortened V by 6 bases and J by 4 bases, and 8 bases separated the two germline ends. CDR1 and CDR2 from the germline V gene are SNHLY and FYNNEI. The CDR3 runs 12 residues. CDR3 DNA: TGTGCCAGCAGCCACTACCCAGATACGCAGTATTTT. Protein product: CASSHYPDTQYF.

This clone was seen only a few times. This rearrangement joins TRBV11-3 to TRBJ1-3; tentatively, D is TRBD1 (5 bases). CDR3 length: 14 residues. Trimming stripped 6 bases from V and 3 bases from J, with 12 bases between. CDR1 and CDR2 from the germline V gene are SGHNT and YENEEA. CDR3 bases: TGTGCCAGCAGGCCCCAGGGAAATGGAAACACCATATATTTT. It specifies CASRPQGNGNTIYF. The full variable domain, its missing parts supplied by reference TRBV11-3 and TRBJ1-3, is EAGVVQSPRYKIIEKKQPVAFWCNPISGHNTLYWYLQNLGQGPELLIRYENEEAVDDSQLPKDRFSAERLKGVDSTLKIQPAELGDSAVYLCASRPQGNGNTIYFGEGSWLTVV.

This clone was counted a few times. The chain joins TRBV7-7 to TRBJ1-1; D is ambiguous. CDR3 length: 13 amino acids. In germline, CDR1 is SSHAT, CDR2 FNYEAQ (reference sequence). Trimming removed 3 bases at V and 0 bases at J, with 5 bases between. DNA of the CDR3: TGTGCCAGCAGCTTGCTAGTGAACACTGAAGCTTTCTTT. This translates into CASSLLVNTEAFF.

The rearrangement uses TRBV7-2 and TRBJ2-3, with 11 bases identical to TRBD1. J gave up 3 bases and V 4 bases, and 6 bases lay outside the gene matches. The CDR3 loop spans 16 amino acids. In germline, CDR1 is SGHTA, CDR2 FQGNSA. The CDR3 is CASSSAGTGGTDTQYF. For the CDR3, the DNA is TGTGCCAGCAGCTCAGCCGGGACAGGGGGTACAGATACGCAGTATTTT.

V is TRBV18 and J is TRBJ1-2; D is unclear. The CDR3 has 15 amino acids. Trimming took off 3 bases at V and 2 bases at J, with 13 bases between the two ends. Germline CDR1 KGHSH, CDR2 LQKENI. CDR3 DNA: TGTGCCAGCTCACCCGGCAGCACAGTCAACTATGGCTACACCTTC. Protein sequence: CASSPGSTVNYGYTF. Full variable domain (missing parts from reference TRBV18 and TRBJ1-2): NAGVMQNPRHLVRRRGQEARLRCSPMKGHSHVYWYRQLPEEGLKFMVYLQKENIIDESGMPKERFSAEFPKEGPSILRIQQVVRGDSAAYFCASSPGSTVNYGYTFGSGTRLTVV.

V is TRBV5-4 and J is TRBJ2-7; the match to TRBD1 covers 7 bases. From germline, CDR1 is SGHNT and CDR2 YYREEE (reference sequence). Germline trimming cut 2 bases from V and 3 bases from J; bases unmatched to any gene: 5. CDR3 length equals 14 residues. This CDR3 is CASSFRGQNYEQYF. The DNA of the CDR3 is TGTGCCAGCAGCTTCAGGGGACAGAACTACGAGCAGTACTTC.

J is TRBJ1-2 and V is TRBV4-1, with 9 positions matching TRBD1. The CDR3 has 13 residues. Trimming at V came to 6 bases and at J to 4 bases, leaving 3 bases not matched to a gene. Germline CDR1 MGHRA, CDR2 YSYEKL. CDR3: CASRGTGTYGYTF. CDR3 DNA: TGCGCCAGCAGGGGGACAGGGACCTATGGCTACACCTTC.

The J gene is TRBJ2-1, the V gene TRBV5-1, with TRBD2 identical over 9 bases. The CDR3 totals 16 residues. CDR1 and CDR2 from the germline V gene are SGHRS and YFSETQ. V trimming: 4 bases; J trimming: 2 bases; junction bases outside the gene matches: 7. The DNA for the CDR3 is TGCGCCAGCAGCATCTTAGCGGGAGTAGCCTACAATGAGCAGTTCTTC. This codes for CASSILAGVAYNEQFF.

The chain recombines TRBV5-1 with TRBJ1-4; possible D gene TRBD1, 6 bases. Germline CDR1 SGHRS, CDR2 YFSETQ. V gave up 4 bases and J gave up 6 bases, with 13 bases separating them. The CDR3 totals 14 residues. This CDR3 reads CASSLDRGYEKLFF. In nucleotides, the CDR3 is TGCGCCAGCAGCCTCGATAGGGGGTATGAAAAACTGTTTTTT.

The rearrangement links TRBV5-1 to TRBJ2-1, with 7 bases fitting TRBD1. The CDR3 runs 15 residues. The germline CDR1 and CDR2 sequences are SGHRS and YFSETQ. V lost 4 bases and J lost 2; bases outside the gene matches: 6. CDR3 sequence (DNA): TGCGCCAGCAGCCGTGGACAGGCTACCTACAATGAGCAGTTCTTC. This translates into CASSRGQATYNEQFF.

The chain links TRBV6-1 to TRBJ2-2; 9 nucleotides line up with TRBD1. This CDR3 comprises 17 residues. The V and J ends lost 4 bases and 5 bases, in that order; junction bases with no gene match: 11. Germline values: CDR1 MNHNS, CDR2 SASEGT. CDR3 region: CASSGGVTGGRTGELFF. CDR3 nucleotides: TGTGCCAGCAGTGGTGGAGTAACAGGGGGCCGGACCGGGGAGCTGTTTTTT.

This clone was found a few times. The V and J genes are TRBV19 and TRBJ2-2; D possibly corresponds to TRBD2 (5 bases). The germline V and J ends were trimmed by 1 base and 3 bases, with 12 bases remaining between them. The CDR3 runs 16 residues. The germline CDR1 and CDR2 sequences are LNHDA and SQIVND (reference sequence). The CDR3 loop is CASSIGPGWDTGELFF. CDR3 nucleotides: TGTGCCAGTAGTATAGGGCCGGGGTGGGACACCGGGGAGCTGTTTTTT.

This chain uses TRBV6-1 with TRBJ2-6; D call uncertain. Germline assignment: CDR1 MNHNS and CDR2 SASEGT. The CDR3 spans 18 residues. V gave up 1 base and J gave up 3 bases, with 16 bases separating them. This CDR3 is CASSEVGRLLFGANVLTF. The CDR3 DNA follows: TGTGCCAGCAGTGAAGTGGGCAGGCTGCTGTTTGGGGCCAACGTCCTGACTTTC.

This chain connects TRBV9 to TRBJ1-5, with 10 bases matching TRBD1. Germline-derived CDR1 and CDR2 are SGDLS and YYNGEE. The CDR3 has 14 residues. V dropped 7 bases and J dropped 5; count of bases not matched to a gene: 6. The CDR3 DNA reads as TGTGCCAGCGCGACCGGGACAGGGGATCAGCCCCAGCATTTT. Translation gives CASATGTGDQPQHF.